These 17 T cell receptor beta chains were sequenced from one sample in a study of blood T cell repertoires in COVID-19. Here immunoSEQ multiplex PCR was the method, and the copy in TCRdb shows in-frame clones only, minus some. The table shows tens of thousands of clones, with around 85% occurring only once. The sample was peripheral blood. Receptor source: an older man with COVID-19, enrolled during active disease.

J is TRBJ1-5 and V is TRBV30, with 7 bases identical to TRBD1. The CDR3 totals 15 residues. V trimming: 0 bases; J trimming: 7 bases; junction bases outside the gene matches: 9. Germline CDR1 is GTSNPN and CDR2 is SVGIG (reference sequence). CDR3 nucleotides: TGTGCCTGGAGTGTACCTCCCAGGGGGTACCAGCCCCAGCATTTT. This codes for CAWSVPPRGYQPQHF. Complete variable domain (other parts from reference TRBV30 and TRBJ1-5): SQTIHQWPATLVQPVGSPLSLECTVEGTSNPNLYWYRQAAGRGLQLLFYSVGIGQISSEVPQNLSASRPQDRQFILSSKKLLLSDSGFYLCAWSVPPRGYQPQHFGDGTRLSIL.

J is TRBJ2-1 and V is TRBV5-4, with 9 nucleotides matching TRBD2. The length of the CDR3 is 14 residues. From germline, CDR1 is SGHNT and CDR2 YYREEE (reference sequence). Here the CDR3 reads CAWGPSGNNNEQFF. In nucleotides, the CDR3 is TGTGCGTGGGGCCCTAGCGGGAATAACAATGAGCAGTTCTTC.

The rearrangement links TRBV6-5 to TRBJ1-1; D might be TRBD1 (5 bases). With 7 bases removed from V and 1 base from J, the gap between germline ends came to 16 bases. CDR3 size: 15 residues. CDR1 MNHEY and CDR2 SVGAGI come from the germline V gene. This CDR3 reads CASTPGGGGNTEAFF. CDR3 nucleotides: TGTGCCAGCACCCCCGGGGGGGGAGGGAACACTGAAGCTTTCTTT.

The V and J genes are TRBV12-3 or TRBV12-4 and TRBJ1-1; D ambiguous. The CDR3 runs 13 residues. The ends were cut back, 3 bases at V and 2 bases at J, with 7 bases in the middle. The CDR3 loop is CASSLEGNTEAFF. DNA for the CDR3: TGTGCCAGCAGTTTGGAGGGTAACACTGAAGCTTTCTTT.

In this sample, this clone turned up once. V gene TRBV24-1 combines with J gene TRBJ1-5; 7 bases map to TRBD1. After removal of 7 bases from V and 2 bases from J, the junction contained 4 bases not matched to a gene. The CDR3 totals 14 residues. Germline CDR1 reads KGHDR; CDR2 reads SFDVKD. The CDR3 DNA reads TGTGCCACCAGGGGTGGGACAGGCAATCAGCCCCAGCATTTT. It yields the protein CATRGGTGNQPQHF.

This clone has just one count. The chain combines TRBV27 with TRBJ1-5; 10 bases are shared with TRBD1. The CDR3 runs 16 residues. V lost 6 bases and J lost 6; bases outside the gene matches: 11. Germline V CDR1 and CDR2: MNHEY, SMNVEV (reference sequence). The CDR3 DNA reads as TGTGCCAGCAGACCTACCGGGACAGGGGTCGGTCAGCCCCAGCATTTT. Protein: CASRPTGTGVGQPQHF.

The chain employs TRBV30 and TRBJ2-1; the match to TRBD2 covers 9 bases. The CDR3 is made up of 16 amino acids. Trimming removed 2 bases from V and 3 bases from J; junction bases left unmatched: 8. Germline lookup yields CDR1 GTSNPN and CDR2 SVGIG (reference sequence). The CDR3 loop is CAWSREVAGDYNEQFF. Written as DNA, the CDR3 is TGTGCCTGGAGTAGAGAGGTAGCGGGAGACTACAATGAGCAGTTCTTC.

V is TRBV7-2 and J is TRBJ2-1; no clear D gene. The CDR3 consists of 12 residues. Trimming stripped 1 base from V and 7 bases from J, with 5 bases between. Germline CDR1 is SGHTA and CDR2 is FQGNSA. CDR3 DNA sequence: TGTGCCAGCAGCTTAGATAAAAATGAGCAGTTCTTC. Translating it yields CASSLDKNEQFF.

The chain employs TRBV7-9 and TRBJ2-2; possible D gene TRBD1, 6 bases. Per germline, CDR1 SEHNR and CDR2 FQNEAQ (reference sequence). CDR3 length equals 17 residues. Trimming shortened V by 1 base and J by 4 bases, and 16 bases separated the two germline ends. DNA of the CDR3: TGTGCCAGCAGCTTAGTAGTCGGGACACGACTCACCGGGGAGCTGTTTTTT. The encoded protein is CASSLVVGTRLTGELFF.

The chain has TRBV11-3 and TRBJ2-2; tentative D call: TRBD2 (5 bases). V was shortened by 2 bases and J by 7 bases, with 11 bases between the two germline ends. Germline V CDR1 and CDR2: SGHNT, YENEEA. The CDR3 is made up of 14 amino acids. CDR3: CASSLYREGGELFF. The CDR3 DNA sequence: TGTGCCAGCAGCTTATATAGAGAGGGCGGGGAGCTGTTTTTT.

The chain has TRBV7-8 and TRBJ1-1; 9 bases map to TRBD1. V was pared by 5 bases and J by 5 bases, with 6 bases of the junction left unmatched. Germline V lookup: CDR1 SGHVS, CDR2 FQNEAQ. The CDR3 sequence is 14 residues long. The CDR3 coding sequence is TGTGCCAGCAGCAGGGGACAGGGTCTGACTGAAGCTTTCTTT. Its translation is CASSRGQGLTEAFF. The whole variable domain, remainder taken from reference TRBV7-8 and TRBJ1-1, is GAGVSQSPRYKVAKRGQDVALRCDPISGHVSLFWYQQALGQGPEFLTYFQNEAQLDKSGLPSDRFFAERPEGSVSTLKIQRTQQEDSAVYLCASSRGQGLTEAFFGQGTRLTVV.

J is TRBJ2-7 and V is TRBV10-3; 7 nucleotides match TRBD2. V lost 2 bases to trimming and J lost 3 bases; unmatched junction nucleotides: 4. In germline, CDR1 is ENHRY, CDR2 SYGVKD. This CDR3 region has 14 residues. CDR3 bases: TGTGCCATCAGTGAGCAAGCGGGGAACTACGAGCAGTACTTC. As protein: CAISEQAGNYEQYF.

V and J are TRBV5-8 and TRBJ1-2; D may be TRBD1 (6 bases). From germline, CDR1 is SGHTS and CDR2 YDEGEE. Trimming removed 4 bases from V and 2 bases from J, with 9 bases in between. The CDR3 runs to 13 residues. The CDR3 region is CASSPGTNYGYTF. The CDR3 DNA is TGTGCCAGCAGCCCCGGGACAAACTATGGCTACACCTTC.

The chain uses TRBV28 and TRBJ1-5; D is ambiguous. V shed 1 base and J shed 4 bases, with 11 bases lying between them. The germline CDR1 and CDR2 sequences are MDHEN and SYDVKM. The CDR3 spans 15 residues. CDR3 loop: CASSLYMRANQPQHF. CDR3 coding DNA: TGTGCCAGCAGTTTATATATGCGGGCAAATCAGCCCCAGCATTTT.

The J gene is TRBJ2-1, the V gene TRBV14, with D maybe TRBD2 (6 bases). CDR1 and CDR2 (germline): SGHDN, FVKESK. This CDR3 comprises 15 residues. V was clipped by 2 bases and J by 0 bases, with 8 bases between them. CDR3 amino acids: CASSQIAASYNEQFF. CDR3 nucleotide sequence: TGTGCCAGCAGCCAAATAGCGGCCTCCTACAATGAGCAGTTCTTC.

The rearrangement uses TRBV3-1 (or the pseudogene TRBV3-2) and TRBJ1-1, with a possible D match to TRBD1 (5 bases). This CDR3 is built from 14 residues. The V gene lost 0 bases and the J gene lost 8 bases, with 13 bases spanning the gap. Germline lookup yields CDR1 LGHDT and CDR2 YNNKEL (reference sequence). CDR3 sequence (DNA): TGTGCCAGCAGCCAAGATCTCAGACAGTTGGAAGCTTTCTTT. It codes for CASSQDLRQLEAFF.

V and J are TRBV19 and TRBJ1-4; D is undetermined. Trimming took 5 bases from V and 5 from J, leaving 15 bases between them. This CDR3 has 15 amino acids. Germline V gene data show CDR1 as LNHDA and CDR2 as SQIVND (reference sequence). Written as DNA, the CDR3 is TGTGCCAGTAGTCTGTCCGGGTTATTGAATGAAAAACTGTTTTTT. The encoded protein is CASSLSGLLNEKLFF.